The clone carrying this T cell receptor beta chain was seen more than once but under ten times. Its antigen is not identified. A read error may account for a junction end that differs from germline. These data come from a study of T-cell memory formation after mild COVID-19. CDR3 size: 12 residues. Study findings and constraints: Certain responding clones were present in pre-infection memory, suggesting participation of cross-reactive memory. Contracting clones from day 15 to 85 had balanced CD4/CD8; later expanders favoured CD4+.

With constant-segment primers, 5'RACE yielded cDNA libraries of TCR alpha and TCR beta that carried sample barcodes and UMIs. TCRdb fed the 5' RACE reads into MiXCR, producing one record per CDR3 protein. The data contain 140,000 or so distinct CDR3 sequences, 14% of them singletons. The gene calls are TRBV12-3 or TRBV12-4 and TRBJ1-1; D may be TRBD1 (6 bases). Sequences were obtained from PBMCs or a T cell subset sorted from them (not recorded which). The receptor was isolated from an adult woman who had mild COVID-19 (a few samples of this study predate the infection). Cell type and time point are not known. The CDR3 nucleotides are TGTGCATCCGAGGGGGGGAACCCTGAAGCTTTCTTT. This encodes CASEGGNPEAFF.